The 7 T cell receptor beta chains reported below all come from one sample, sequenced in a study of blood T cell repertoires in COVID-19. Measured with immunoSEQ multiplex PCR; TCRdb has only the in-frame clones, and not every one. The data contain some 350,000 clones, roughly 89% of them singletons. Sequencing was carried out using peripheral blood. The source of these receptors is a young man with active or convalescent COVID-19.

The chain joins TRBV12-3 or TRBV12-4 to TRBJ1-1; a possible D gene is TRBD1 (6 bases). The CDR3 contains 13 residues. Trimming removed 6 bases at V and 1 base at J, with 9 bases between. CDR3 coding DNA: TGTGCCAGCAGCCGGGGACAGAACACTGAAGCTTTCTTT. Amino acids: CASSRGQNTEAFF.

The chain couples TRBV6-2 or TRBV6-3 to TRBJ1-1, with D possibly being TRBD1 (6 bases). Germline V gene sequence: CDR1 MNHEY, CDR2 SVGEGT. The CDR3 length is 14 residues. Trimming cost V 5 bases and J 1 base, with 11 bases left between them. The CDR3 region is CASSRAGANTEAFF. The CDR3 bases are TGTGCCAGCAGTAGGGCAGGGGCGAACACTGAAGCTTTCTTT.

The V call is TRBV6-5, the J call TRBJ1-1; D gene ambiguous. Germline V lookup: CDR1 MNHEY, CDR2 SVGAGI. This CDR3 region has 13 residues. Trimming took off 0 bases at V and 4 bases at J, with 6 bases between the two ends. The CDR3 spells CASSYSTGTEAFF. CDR3 DNA: TGTGCCAGCAGTTACTCAACGGGCACTGAAGCTTTCTTT.

V gene TRBV6-4 combines with J gene TRBJ2-7; TRBD1 might be the D (5 bases). The CDR3 is 12 residues long. V dropped 4 bases and J dropped 2 bases, with 6 bases sitting between them. Germline V gene lookup returns CDR1 MRHNA and CDR2 SNTAGT. CDR3 residues: CASSGQTYEQYF. The DNA of the CDR3 is TGTGCCAGCAGTGGACAGACCTACGAGCAGTACTTC.

J is TRBJ1-2 and V is TRBV4-3; 7 positions match TRBD1. V was pared by 3 bases and J by 0 bases, with 4 bases of the junction left unmatched. This CDR3 has 15 residues. Germline CDR1 is LGHNA and CDR2 is YSLEER. CDR3 loop: CASSQEGQTNYGYTF. CDR3 sequence (DNA): TGCGCCAGCAGCCAGGAGGGACAGACTAACTATGGCTACACCTTC.

The V call is TRBV19, the J call TRBJ1-4; 9 nucleotides agree with TRBD1. The trim removed 6 bases at V and 5 bases at J, leaving 4 bases unmatched. The CDR3 has 14 residues. The germline CDR1 and CDR2 sequences are LNHDA and SQIVND (reference sequence). Written as DNA, the CDR3 is TGTGCCAGTAGAATGACAGGGGGGAATGAAAAACTGTTTTTT. Translating it yields CASRMTGGNEKLFF.

The chain joins TRBV9 to TRBJ1-4; no clear D. Germline V gene lookup returns CDR1 SGDLS and CDR2 YYNGEE. The CDR3 totals 16 residues. Trimming took 3 bases from V and 0 from J, leaving 12 bases between them. CDR3 region: CASSDGRGATNEKLFF. In DNA, the CDR3 is TGTGCCAGCAGCGATGGAAGAGGAGCAACTAATGAAAAACTGTTTTTT.